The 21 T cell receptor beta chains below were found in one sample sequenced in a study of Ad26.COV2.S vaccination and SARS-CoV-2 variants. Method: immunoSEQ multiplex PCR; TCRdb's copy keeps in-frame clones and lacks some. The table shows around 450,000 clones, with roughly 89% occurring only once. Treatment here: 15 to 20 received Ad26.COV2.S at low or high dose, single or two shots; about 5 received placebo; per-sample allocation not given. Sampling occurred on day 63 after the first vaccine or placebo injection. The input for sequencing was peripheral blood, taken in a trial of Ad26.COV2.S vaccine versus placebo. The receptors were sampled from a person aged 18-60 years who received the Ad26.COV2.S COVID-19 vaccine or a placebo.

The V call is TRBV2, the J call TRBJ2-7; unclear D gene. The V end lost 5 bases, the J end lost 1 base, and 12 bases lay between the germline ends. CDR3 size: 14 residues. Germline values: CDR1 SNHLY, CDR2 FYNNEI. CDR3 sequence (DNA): TGTGCCAGCAGTACTCCTAACTTTTCCTACGAGCAGTACTTC. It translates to CASSTPNFSYEQYF.

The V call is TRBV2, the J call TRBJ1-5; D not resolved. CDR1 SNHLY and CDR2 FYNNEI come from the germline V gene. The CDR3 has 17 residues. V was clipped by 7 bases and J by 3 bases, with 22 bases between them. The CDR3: CASTQGYGLGNNQPQHF. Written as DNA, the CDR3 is TGTGCCAGCACCCAAGGGTACGGGCTCGGAAACAATCAGCCCCAGCATTTT.

CDR3 bases: TGTGCCAGCAGCTTACAGGGCGGGTACGGTGAGCAGTTCTTC. This translates into CASSLQGGYGEQFF. The gene calls are TRBV7-9 and TRBJ2-1; D is tentatively TRBD1 or TRBD2 (5 bases each). The germline V and J ends were trimmed by 2 bases and 9 bases, with 14 bases remaining between them. Germline CDR1 reads SEHNR; CDR2 reads FQNEAQ (reference sequence). The CDR3 has 14 amino acids.

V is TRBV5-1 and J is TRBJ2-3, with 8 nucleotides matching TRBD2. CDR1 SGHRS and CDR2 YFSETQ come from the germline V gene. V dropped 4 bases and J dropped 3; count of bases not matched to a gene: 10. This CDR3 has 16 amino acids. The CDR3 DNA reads TGCGCCAGCAGCGTTGCGGGGGGCGCCTGGACAGATACGCAGTATTTT. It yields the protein CASSVAGGAWTDTQYF.

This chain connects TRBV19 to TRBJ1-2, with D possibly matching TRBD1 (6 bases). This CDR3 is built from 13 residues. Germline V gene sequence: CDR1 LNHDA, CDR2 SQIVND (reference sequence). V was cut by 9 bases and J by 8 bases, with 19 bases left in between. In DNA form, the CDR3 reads TGTGCCAGCGTTGAACAGGGCGATGGGGGCTACACCTTC. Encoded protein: CASVEQGDGGYTF.

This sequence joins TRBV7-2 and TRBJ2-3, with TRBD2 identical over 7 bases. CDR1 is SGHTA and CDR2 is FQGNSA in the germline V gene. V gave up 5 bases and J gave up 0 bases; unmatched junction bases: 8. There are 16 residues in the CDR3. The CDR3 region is CASSRGAGESTDTQYF. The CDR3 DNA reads TGTGCCAGCAGCCGGGGTGCGGGAGAGAGCACAGATACGCAGTATTTT.

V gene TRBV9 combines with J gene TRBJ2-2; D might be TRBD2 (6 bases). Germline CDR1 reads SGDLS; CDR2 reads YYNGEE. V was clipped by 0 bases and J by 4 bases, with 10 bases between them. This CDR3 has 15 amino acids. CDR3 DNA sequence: TGTGCCAGCAGCGTAGTCTCTAGCGCCACCGGGGAGCTGTTTTTT. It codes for CASSVVSSATGELFF.

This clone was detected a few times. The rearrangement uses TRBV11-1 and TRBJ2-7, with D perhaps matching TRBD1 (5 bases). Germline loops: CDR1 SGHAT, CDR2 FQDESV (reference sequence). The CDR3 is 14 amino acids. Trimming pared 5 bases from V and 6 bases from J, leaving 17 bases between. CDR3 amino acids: CASSLSQGRPEQYF. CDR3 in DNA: TGTGCCAGCAGCCTGTCGCAGGGCCGTCCCGAGCAGTACTTC.

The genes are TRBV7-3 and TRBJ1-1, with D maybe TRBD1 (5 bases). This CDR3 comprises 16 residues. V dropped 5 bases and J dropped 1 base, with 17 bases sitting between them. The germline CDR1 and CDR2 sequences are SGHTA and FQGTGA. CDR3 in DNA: TGTGCCAGCAGCATCCAGGGCGGTTTAACGAACACTGAAGCTTTCTTT. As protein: CASSIQGGLTNTEAFF.

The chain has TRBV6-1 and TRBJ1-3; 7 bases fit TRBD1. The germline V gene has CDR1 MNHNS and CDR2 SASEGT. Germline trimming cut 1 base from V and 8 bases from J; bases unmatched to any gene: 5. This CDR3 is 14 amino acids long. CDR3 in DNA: TGTGCCAGCAGTGAAGAGGCAGGGGGGGACACCATATATTTT. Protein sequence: CASSEEAGGDTIYF.

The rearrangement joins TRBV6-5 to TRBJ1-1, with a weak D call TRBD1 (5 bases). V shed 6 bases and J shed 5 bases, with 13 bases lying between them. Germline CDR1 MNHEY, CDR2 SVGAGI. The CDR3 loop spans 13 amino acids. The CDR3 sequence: CASSPTGLTEAFF. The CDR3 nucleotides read TGTGCCAGCAGCCCCACGGGACTGACTGAAGCTTTCTTT.

The CDR3 loop is CATTPGTVNTEAFF. In DNA form, the CDR3 reads TGTGCCACCACTCCTGGGACAGTGAACACTGAAGCTTTCTTT. This sequence joins TRBV2 and TRBJ1-1; 7 nucleotides agree with TRBD1. CDR1 and CDR2 from the germline V gene are SNHLY and FYNNEI. This CDR3 region has 14 residues. Trimming took 10 bases from V and 0 from J; bases not matched to a gene: 8.

This chain's CDR3 is CSGYYNEQFF. The CDR3 region has the DNA TGCAGCGGGTACTACAATGAGCAGTTCTTC. This chain links TRBV29-1 with TRBJ2-1; D not certain. With 7 bases removed from V and 3 bases from J, the gap between germline ends came to 4 bases. The germline gives CDR1 SQVTM, CDR2 ANQGSEA. The CDR3 extends over 10 amino acids.

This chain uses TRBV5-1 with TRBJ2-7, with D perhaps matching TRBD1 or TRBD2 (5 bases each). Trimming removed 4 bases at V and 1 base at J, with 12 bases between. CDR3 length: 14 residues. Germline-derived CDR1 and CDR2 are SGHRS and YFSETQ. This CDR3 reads CASSGTHRSYEQYF. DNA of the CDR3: TGCGCCAGCAGCGGGACCCACAGGTCCTACGAGCAGTACTTC.

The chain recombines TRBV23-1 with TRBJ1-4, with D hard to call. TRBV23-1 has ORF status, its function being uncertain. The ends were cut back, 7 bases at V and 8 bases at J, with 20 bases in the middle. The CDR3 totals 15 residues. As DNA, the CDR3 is TGCGCCAGCACACCGCTCGGACCCAAGGCGGAAAAACTGTTTTTT. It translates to CASTPLGPKAEKLFF.

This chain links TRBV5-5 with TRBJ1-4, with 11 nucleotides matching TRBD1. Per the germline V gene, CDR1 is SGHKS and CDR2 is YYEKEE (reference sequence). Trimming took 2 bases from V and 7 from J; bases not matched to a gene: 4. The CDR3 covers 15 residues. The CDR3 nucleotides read TGTGCCAGCAGCTTAGATGGGACAGGGGGTGAAAAACTGTTTTTT. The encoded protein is CASSLDGTGGEKLFF.

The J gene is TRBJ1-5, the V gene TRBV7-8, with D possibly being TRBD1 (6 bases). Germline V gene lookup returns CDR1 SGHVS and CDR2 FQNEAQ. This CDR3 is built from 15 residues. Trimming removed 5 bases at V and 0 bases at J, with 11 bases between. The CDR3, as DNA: TGTGCCAGCAGCAAGGGGGGGTTTAGCAATCAGCCCCAGCATTTT. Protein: CASSKGGFSNQPQHF.

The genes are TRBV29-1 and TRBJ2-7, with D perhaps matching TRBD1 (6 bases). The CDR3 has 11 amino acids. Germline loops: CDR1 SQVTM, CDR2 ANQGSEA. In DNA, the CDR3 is TGCAGCGTCAGGACCCCGGACAGCTTTCACGTC. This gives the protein CSVRTPDSFHV.

The CDR3 sequence is CASSPPGRGVDTQYF. CDR3 bases: TGTGCCAGCTCACCCCCCGGCAGGGGCGTAGATACGCAGTATTTT. The chain carries TRBV18 and TRBJ2-3; maybe TRBD1 (6 bases). The CDR3 totals 15 residues. Germline CDR1 is KGHSH and CDR2 is LQKENI. V lost 3 bases and J lost 5, with 15 bases in between.

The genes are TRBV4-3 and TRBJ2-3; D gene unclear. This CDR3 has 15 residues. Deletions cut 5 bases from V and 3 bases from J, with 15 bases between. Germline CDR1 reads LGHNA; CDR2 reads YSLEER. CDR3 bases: TGCGCCAGCAGCGTGCATACCGCGACTACAGATACGCAGTATTTT. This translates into CASSVHTATTDTQYF.

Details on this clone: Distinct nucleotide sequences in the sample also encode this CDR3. CDR3 sequence: CASSTGQGVTEAFF. The CDR3 coding sequence is TGCGCCAGCAGCACCGGACAGGGAGTCACTGAAGCTTTCTTT. The gene calls are TRBV5-1 and TRBJ1-1; 8 bases match TRBD1. Looked up from germline, CDR1 is SGHRS and CDR2 is YFSETQ. CDR3 size: 14 residues. With V trimmed by 4 bases and J by 4 bases, 6 bases remained unmatched.